The 27 T cell receptor beta chains given below trace back to one sample, sequenced in a study of OX40 agonist ivuxolimab in advanced cancers. Sequencing was performed with immunoSEQ multiplex PCR; in TCRdb, only in-frame clones are kept and a portion is missing. The sample records about 72,000 clones, approximately 92% being singletons. This sample comprised CD4+ or CD8+ T cells sorted from blood, obtained in a trial of the OX40 agonist ivuxolimab. The source is an adult with an advanced solid tumor such as melanoma, head and neck, liver or kidney cancer.

The rearrangement joins TRBV30 to TRBJ1-1; D uncertain. Trimming removed 0 bases from V and 5 bases from J, with 13 bases in between. Germline V gene lookup returns CDR1 GTSNPN and CDR2 SVGIG (reference sequence). CDR3 length: 14 amino acids. The CDR3 region has the DNA TGTGCCTGGAGTGTGATGGGAGCCGGGACTGAAGCTTTCTTT. It translates to CAWSVMGAGTEAFF.

A single count supports this clone. The chain uses TRBV28 and TRBJ2-5; maybe TRBD1 (6 bases). Between the trimmed V and J ends, which lost 7 bases and 2 bases, there was a span of 11 bases. The CDR3 extends over 13 amino acids. The V gene's germline CDR1 is MDHEN and CDR2 SYDVKM. In DNA, the CDR3 is TGTGCCAGCATGGGGGACATTCAAGAGACCCAGTACTTC. Its protein product is CASMGDIQETQYF.

V and J are TRBV19 and TRBJ1-1; a possible D gene is TRBD1 (5 bases). The germline V and J ends were trimmed by 6 bases and 7 bases, with 18 bases remaining between them. Germline loops: CDR1 LNHDA, CDR2 SQIVND (reference sequence). The CDR3 covers 14 residues. In DNA form, the CDR3 reads TGTGCCAGTAGCAATCAGGGAACAGCAGTTGAAGCTTTCTTT. It specifies CASSNQGTAVEAFF. The full variable domain, with the rest looked up from reference TRBV19 and TRBJ1-1, is DGGITQSPKYLFRKEGQNVTLSCEQNLNHDAMYWYRQDPGQGLRLIYYSQIVNDFQKGDIAEGYSVSREKKESFPLTVTSAQKNPTAFYLCASSNQGTAVEAFFGQGTRLTVV.

The V and J genes are TRBV2 and TRBJ1-1; D uncertain. V lost 5 bases, J lost 3 bases, and 7 bases lay in between. The CDR3 has 12 residues. The germline V gene encodes CDR1 SNHLY and CDR2 FYNNEI. This CDR3 is CASSFEYTEAFF. As DNA, the CDR3 is TGTGCCAGCAGTTTTGAATACACTGAAGCTTTCTTT.

The chain is built from TRBV5-8 and TRBJ1-4, with 10 bases identical to TRBD1. The V gene's germline CDR1 is SGHTS and CDR2 YDEGEE. The CDR3 has 15 amino acids. V lost 0 bases, J lost 8 bases, and 4 bases stayed unmatched. In DNA, the CDR3 is TGTGCCAGCAGCTTGGCAGGACAGGGGGGAGAAAAACTGTTTTTT. It translates to CASSLAGQGGEKLFF.

The chain uses TRBV28 and TRBJ1-1; D unclear. The CDR3 covers 14 residues. Germline CDR1 MDHEN, CDR2 SYDVKM. The V and J ends lost 3 bases and 5 bases respectively, with 13 bases between them. The CDR3 region is CASSLLTRDTEAFF. CDR3 DNA sequence: TGTGCCAGCAGTTTGCTTACAAGGGATACTGAAGCTTTCTTT.

The CDR3 region is CASSLSGQQYGYTF. The CDR3 nucleotides read TGTGCCAGCAGTTTATCGGGACAGCAGTATGGCTACACCTTC. The chain joins TRBV28 to TRBJ1-2; 7 bases line up with TRBD1. The J segment lost 5 bases and the V segment lost 1 base, leaving 4 bases of the junction unmatched. The CDR3 extends over 14 amino acids. Looked up from germline, CDR1 is MDHEN and CDR2 is SYDVKM.

The V gene is TRBV6-4, the J gene TRBJ2-2, with 7 bases lining up with TRBD2. The germline CDR1 and CDR2 sequences are MRHNA and SNTAGT. The CDR3 has 15 residues. Losses at the gene ends were 6 bases for V and 1 base for J; bases not matched to a gene: 5. The CDR3 nucleotides read TGTGCCAGCAGCGCAGCGGGGCTGAACACCGGGGAGCTGTTTTTT. The encoded protein is CASSAAGLNTGELFF.

The chain employs TRBV5-8 and TRBJ1-2; 7 nucleotides agree with TRBD1. CDR1 and CDR2 (germline): SGHTS, YDEGEE. The CDR3 is 14 residues long. Trimming took 5 bases from V and 7 from J; bases not matched to a gene: 11. CDR3 nucleotide sequence: TGTGCCAGCAGTCGTGGAGAGGGGGCCCGTGGCTACACCTTC. Translated, it gives CASSRGEGARGYTF.

The V gene is TRBV2, the J gene TRBJ2-2; TRBD2 might be the D (6 bases). Per the germline V gene, CDR1 is SNHLY and CDR2 is FYNNEI. Trimming pared 7 bases from V and 10 bases from J, leaving 10 bases between. The CDR3 is 11 amino acids. The DNA of the CDR3 is TGTGCCAGCAAGGAGGGGTCGGAGCTGTTTTTT. Its translation is CASKEGSELFF.

The rearrangement uses TRBV15 and TRBJ2-1, with D perhaps TRBD2 (7 bases). The V gene lost 1 base and the J gene lost 9 bases, with 22 bases spanning the gap. The CDR3 covers 17 residues. Germline V gene lookup returns CDR1 LNHNV and CDR2 YYDKDF (reference sequence). DNA for the CDR3: TGTGCCACCAGCAGAGCGGGGGGCAGCGGGATAGTCACTGAGCAGTTCTTC. It encodes CATSRAGGSGIVTEQFF.

The V gene is TRBV2, the J gene TRBJ2-7, with D possibly TRBD2 on 5 matching bases. The CDR3 runs to 13 residues. V lost 7 bases and J 2 bases, leaving 12 bases between the germline ends. Germline V CDR1 and CDR2: SNHLY, FYNNEI. This CDR3 is CASKKRLTYEQYF. The CDR3 coding sequence is TGTGCCAGCAAAAAGCGGTTAACCTACGAGCAGTACTTC.

The CDR3 region has the DNA TGTGCCGGACGACTAGCGATACACAATGAGCAGTTCTTC. Translating it yields CAGRLAIHNEQFF. This chain links TRBV6-1 with TRBJ2-1; 8 nucleotides match TRBD2. V was clipped by 11 bases and J by 5 bases; unmatched bases: 8. The CDR3 sequence is 13 residues long. CDR1 is MNHNS and CDR2 is SASEGT in the germline V gene.

The V call is TRBV7-3, the J call TRBJ2-1; 9 bases fit TRBD2. CDR3 length equals 14 residues. CDR1 is SGHTA and CDR2 is FQGTGA in the germline V gene. The trim removed 4 bases at V and 7 bases at J, leaving 5 bases unmatched. The chain's CDR3 is CASSSRLAANEQFF. The DNA for the CDR3 is TGTGCCAGCAGCTCCAGACTAGCGGCGAATGAGCAGTTCTTC.

The chain employs TRBV6-1 and TRBJ2-7, with D perhaps TRBD1 or TRBD2 (6 bases each). Germline V CDR1 and CDR2: MNHNS, SASEGT. V was pared by 5 bases and J by 2 bases, with 16 bases between. The CDR3 runs 15 residues. CDR3 sequence: CASSRGQEGTYEQYF. In nucleotides, the CDR3 is TGTGCCAGCAGTCGGGGGCAGGAGGGGACCTACGAGCAGTACTTC.

The rearrangement links TRBV5-1 to TRBJ2-7, with D possibly matching TRBD1 (6 bases). The germline gives CDR1 SGHRS, CDR2 YFSETQ. Trimming shortened V by 1 base and J by 2 bases, and 10 bases separated the two germline ends. The CDR3 is made up of 14 amino acids. The CDR3 DNA reads TGCGCCAGCAGCTTGCAAGGGGGTCCCTACGAGCAGTACTTC. It is translated as CASSLQGGPYEQYF.

This chain joins TRBV7-9 and TRBJ2-5, with D maybe TRBD2 (6 bases). The CDR3 spans 15 residues. Germline V CDR1 and CDR2: SEHNR, FQNEAQ (reference sequence). V was shortened by 5 bases and J by 5 bases, with 18 bases between the two germline ends. DNA of the CDR3: TGTGCCAGCAGCCCCGCATGGGAGGTGGATGAGACCCAGTACTTC. The encoded protein is CASSPAWEVDETQYF.

This chain joins TRBV18 and TRBJ2-2; D is possibly TRBD1 or TRBD2 (5 bases each). CDR1 KGHSH and CDR2 LQKENI come from the germline V gene. V lost 3 bases to trimming and J lost 4 bases, with 12 bases between them. This CDR3 region has 15 residues. The CDR3 reads CASSPQTAVTGELFF. Written as DNA, the CDR3 is TGTGCCAGCTCACCTCAGACAGCGGTCACCGGGGAGCTGTTTTTT.

This sequence joins TRBV28 and TRBJ1-2; 9 bases align to TRBD1. Germline V gene data show CDR1 as MDHEN and CDR2 as SYDVKM. The CDR3 runs 15 residues. V was pared by 4 bases and J by 2 bases, with 5 bases of the junction left unmatched. The CDR3 sequence is CASSSPGQGNYGYTF. The CDR3, as DNA: TGTGCCAGCAGTTCCCCAGGACAGGGGAACTATGGCTACACCTTC.

The rearrangement uses TRBV7-9 and TRBJ2-5; the D gene is possibly TRBD2 (6 bases). The length of the CDR3 is 13 residues. Per the germline V gene, CDR1 is SEHNR and CDR2 is FQNEAQ (reference sequence). V lost 0 bases and J lost 4, with 6 bases in between. CDR3 DNA: TGTGCCAGCAGCTTAGCGGAGGGAGAGACCCAGTACTTC. As protein: CASSLAEGETQYF.

The chain has TRBV7-3 and TRBJ1-1; D is possibly TRBD1 (5 bases). Trimming stripped 1 base from V and 1 base from J, with 10 bases between. Germline V gives CDR1 SGHTA, CDR2 FQGTGA. The CDR3 totals 15 residues. The CDR3 DNA is TGTGCCAGCAGCTTAAACCCGGGGCAGAACACTGAAGCTTTCTTT. Its protein is CASSLNPGQNTEAFF. Combining the CDR3 with reference TRBV7-3 and TRBJ1-1 gives the whole variable domain GAGVSQTPSNKVTEKGKYVELRCDPISGHTALYWYRQSLGQGPEFLIYFQGTGAADDSGLPNDRFFAVRPEGSVSTLKIQRTERGDSAVYLCASSLNPGQNTEAFFGQGTRLTVV.

The chain uses TRBV9 and TRBJ2-3; 10 bases are a match to TRBD2. The germline CDR1 and CDR2 sequences are SGDLS and YYNGEE. The CDR3 is 16 residues long. The V segment lost 2 bases and the J segment 1 base; nucleotides outside the gene matches: 4. The CDR3 nucleotides read TGTGCCAGCAGCGTTTCGGGGACTAGCGGCACAGATACGCAGTATTTT. It translates to CASSVSGTSGTDTQYF.

This chain uses TRBV29-1 with TRBJ2-1; D tentatively fits TRBD1 or TRBD2 (5 bases each). CDR3 length equals 13 residues. CDR1 and CDR2 from the germline V gene are SQVTM and ANQGSEA. Trimming cost V 4 bases and J 7 bases, with 14 bases left between them. The CDR3 sequence: CSVGDGNGNEQFF. DNA for the CDR3: TGCAGCGTTGGGGACGGCAATGGGAATGAGCAGTTCTTC.

The chain combines TRBV6-1 with TRBJ1-1; possibly TRBD1 for D (5 bases). The CDR3 is made up of 12 amino acids. Germline-derived CDR1 and CDR2 are MNHNS and SASEGT. The V and J ends lost 9 bases and 4 bases respectively, with 12 bases between them. CDR3 region: CASRVGGTEAFF. DNA for the CDR3: TGTGCCAGTAGGGTCGGGGGCACTGAAGCTTTCTTT.

The chain uses TRBV28 and TRBJ1-1; 8 positions agree with TRBD1. The CDR3 has 14 residues. Germline-derived CDR1 and CDR2 are MDHEN and SYDVKM. V was clipped by 2 bases and J by 5 bases; unmatched bases: 4. The DNA of the CDR3 is TGTGCCAGCAGTTTAACAGGGGGTAGGACTGAAGCTTTCTTT. This encodes CASSLTGGRTEAFF.

The sample holds a few counts of this clone. The same CDR3 also results from other DNA sequences found in this sample. The chain uses TRBV6-1 and TRBJ1-1, with D perhaps TRBD1 (5 bases). Trimming left V 1 base short and J 5 bases short, with 11 bases between. Per germline, CDR1 MNHNS and CDR2 SASEGT. This CDR3 is 14 amino acids long. CDR3 sequence: CASSEVGGSTEAFF. CDR3 bases: TGTGCCAGCAGTGAAGTCGGGGGAAGTACTGAAGCTTTCTTT.

The chain employs TRBV7-9 and TRBJ1-5, with D maybe TRBD1 (6 bases). From germline, CDR1 is SEHNR and CDR2 FQNEAQ (reference sequence). Trimming pared 1 base from V and 3 bases from J, leaving 13 bases between. There are 16 residues in the CDR3. DNA of the CDR3: TGTGCCAGCAGCTTAGAGTTCACAGGGTCCAATCAGCCCCAGCATTTT. Translation gives CASSLEFTGSNQPQHF.